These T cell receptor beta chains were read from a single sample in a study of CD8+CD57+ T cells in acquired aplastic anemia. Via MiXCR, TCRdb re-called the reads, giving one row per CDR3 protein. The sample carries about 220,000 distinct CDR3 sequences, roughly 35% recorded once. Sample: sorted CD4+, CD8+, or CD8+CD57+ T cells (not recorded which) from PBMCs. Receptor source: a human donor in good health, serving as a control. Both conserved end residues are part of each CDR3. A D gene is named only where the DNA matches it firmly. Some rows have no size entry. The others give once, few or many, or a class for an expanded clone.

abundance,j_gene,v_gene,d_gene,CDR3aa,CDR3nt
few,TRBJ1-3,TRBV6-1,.,CASSVLLISGNTIYF,TGTGCCAGCAGTGTTCTCCTTATCTCTGGAAACACCATATATTTT
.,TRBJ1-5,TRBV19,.,CASSMIGGNQPQHF,TGTGCCAGTAGTATGATCGGGGGGAATCAGCCCCAGCATTTT
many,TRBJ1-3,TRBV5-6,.,CASTFQFSGNTIYF,TGTGCCAGCACCTTTCAGTTCTCTGGAAACACCATATATTTT
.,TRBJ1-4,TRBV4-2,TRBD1,CASSQDREQGAYGDEKLFF,TGTGCCAGCAGCCAAGATCGTGAACAGGGGGCATACGGTGATGAAAAACTGTTTTTT
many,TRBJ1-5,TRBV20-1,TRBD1,CSAVTGGNQPQHF,TGCAGTGCGGTGACAGGGGGCAATCAGCCCCAGCATTTT
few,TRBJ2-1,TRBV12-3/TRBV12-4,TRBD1,CASSFGQGRFLYNEQFF,TGTGCCAGCAGTTTTGGACAGGGAAGGTTTTTGTACAATGAGCAGTTCTTC
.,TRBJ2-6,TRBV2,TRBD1,CASTTGGPRTEAF,TGTGCCAGCACTACAGGGGGCCCACGCACTGAAGCTTTC
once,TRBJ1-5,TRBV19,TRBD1,CASSPLTTGIYQPQHF,TGTGCCAGTAGCCCCTTGACGACAGGGATATATCAGCCCCAGCATTTT
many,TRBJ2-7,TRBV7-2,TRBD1,CASSYRTGDYEQYF,TGTGCCAGCAGCTATCGGACAGGGGACTACGAGCAGTACTTC
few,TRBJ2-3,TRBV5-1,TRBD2,CASSLVAGGPSDTQYF,TGCGCCAGCAGCTTGGTAGCGGGGGGGCCGTCAGATACGCAGTATTTT
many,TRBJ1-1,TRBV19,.,CASSMARTTEAFF,TGTGCCAGTAGTATGGCGAGGACCACTGAAGCTTTCTTT
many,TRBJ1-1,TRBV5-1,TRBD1,CASTSFGQGTEAFF,TGCGCCAGCACCAGTTTCGGACAGGGCACTGAAGCTTTCTTT
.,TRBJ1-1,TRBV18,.,CASSPPYGVGAFF,TGTGCCAGCTCACCACCGTATGGGGTGGGAGCTTTCTTT
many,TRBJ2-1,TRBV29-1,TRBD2,CSAERGGHYEQFF,TGCAGCGCTGAGCGGGGGGGCCACTATGAGCAGTTCTTC
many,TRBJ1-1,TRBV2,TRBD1,CASRNRGWGTEAFF,TGTGCCAGCAGAAACAGGGGTTGGGGCACTGAAGCTTTCTTT
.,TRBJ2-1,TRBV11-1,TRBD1,CASSLQGARDEQFF,TGTGCCAGCAGCCTTCAGGGGGCGCGTGATGAGCAGTTCTTC
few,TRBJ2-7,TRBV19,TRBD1,CASSIVMSLGQGPYEQYF,TGTGCCAGTAGTATAGTAATGTCTCTCGGACAGGGGCCCTACGAGCAGTACTTC
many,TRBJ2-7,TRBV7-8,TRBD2,CASSLRSAGTTEQYF,TGTGCCAGCAGCTTACGCTCAGCGGGAACTACGGAGCAGTACTTC
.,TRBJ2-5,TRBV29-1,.,CSVEERKETQYF,TGCAGCGTTGAGGAGCGGAAAGAGACCCAGTACTTC
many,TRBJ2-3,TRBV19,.,CASSIVGSLDTQYF,TGTGCCAGTAGTATCGTGGGTAGCCTAGATACGCAGTATTTT
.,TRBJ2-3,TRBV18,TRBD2,CASSPGPSGYTDTQYF,TGTGCCAGCTCACCTGGGCCTAGCGGATACACAGATACGCAGTATTTT
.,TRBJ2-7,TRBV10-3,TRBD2,CATSRTSDEQYF,TGTGCCACGTCCAGGACTAGCGACGAGCAGTACTTC
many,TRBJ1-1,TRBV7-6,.,CASSPGRNTEAFF,TGTGCCAGCAGCCCGGGACGTAACACTGAAGCTTTCTTT
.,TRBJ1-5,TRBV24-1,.,CATSARGGNQPQHF,TGTGCCACCAGTGCCAGGGGAGGCAATCAGCCCCAGCATTTT
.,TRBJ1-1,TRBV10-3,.,CAISGAGAEAFF,TGTGCCATCAGTGGGGCAGGAGCTGAAGCTTTCTTT
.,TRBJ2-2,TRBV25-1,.,CASSFVFSRTENTGELFF,TGTGCCAGCAGTTTTGTATTTTCCCGGACTGAGAACACCGGGGAGCTGTTTTTT
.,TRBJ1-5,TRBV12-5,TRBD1,CASGLVYTGASNQPQHF,TGTGCTAGTGGTTTGGTATATACAGGGGCAAGCAATCAGCCCCAGCATTTT
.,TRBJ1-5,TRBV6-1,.,CASSEAPQAHSNQPQHF,TGTGCCAGCAGTGAAGCGCCCCAGGCGCATAGCAATCAGCCCCAGCATTTT
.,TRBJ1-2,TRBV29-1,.,CSLSGSYGYTF,TGCAGCTTGTCAGGGTCTTATGGCTACACCTTC
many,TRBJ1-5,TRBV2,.,CASREPRGGNQPQHF,TGTGCCAGCAGGGAACCTCGCGGCGGGAATCAGCCCCAGCATTTT
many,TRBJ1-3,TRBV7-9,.,CASRGQPGNTIYF,TGTGCCAGCAGGGGACAACCTGGAAACACCATATATTTT
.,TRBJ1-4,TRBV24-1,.,CASSKRVDGEKLFF,TGTGCCAGCAGTAAAAGGGTGGACGGAGAAAAACTGTTTTTT
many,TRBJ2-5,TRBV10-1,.,CASSNDREYQETQYF,TGCGCCAGCAGTAACGACAGAGAGTACCAAGAGACCCAGTACTTC
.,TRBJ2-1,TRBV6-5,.,CASSYVPRGNEQFF,TGTGCCAGCAGTTACGTACCGAGGGGCAATGAGCAGTTCTTC
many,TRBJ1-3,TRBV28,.,CASSLEGRSGNTIYF,TGTGCCAGCAGTTTAGAGGGAAGATCTGGAAACACCATATATTTT
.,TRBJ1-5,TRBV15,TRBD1,CATRTGGGGNQPQHF,TGTGCCACCAGGACAGGGGGGGGTGGCAATCAGCCCCAGCATTTT
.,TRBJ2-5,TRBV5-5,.,CASSSRAGNQETQYF,TGTGCCAGCAGCTCGAGGGCGGGGAACCAAGAGACCCAGTACTTC
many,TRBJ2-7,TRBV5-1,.,CASSRRDSGKGEQYF,TGCGCCAGCAGCCGCCGGGACTCCGGGAAAGGCGAGCAGTACTTC
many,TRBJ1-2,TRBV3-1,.,CASSQLGGQHYGYTF,TGTGCCAGCAGCCAACTCGGCGGGCAACACTATGGCTACACCTTC
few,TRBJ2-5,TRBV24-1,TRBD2,CATSDGVRAVSSGGEETQYF,TGTGCCACCAGTGATGGAGTGAGGGCAGTATCTAGCGGGGGGGAAGAGACCCAGTACTTC
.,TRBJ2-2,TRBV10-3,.,CAIRGNEATGELFF,TGTGCCATCAGGGGGAACGAGGCCACCGGGGAGCTGTTTTTT
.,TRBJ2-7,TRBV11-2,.,CASSFQLQGPYEQYF,TGTGCCAGCAGCTTCCAACTACAGGGCCCCTACGAGCAGTACTTC
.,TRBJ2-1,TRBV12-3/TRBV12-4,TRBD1,CASSSRTGWHEQSF,TGTGCCAGCAGTTCCCGGACAGGGTGGCATGAGCAGTCCTTC
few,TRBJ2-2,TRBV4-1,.,CASSQVGSTGELFF,TGCGCCAGCAGCCAAGTAGGTTCCACCGGGGAGCTGTTTTTT
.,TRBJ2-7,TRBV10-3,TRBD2,CAISEIAGLRYEQYF,TGTGCCATCAGTGAAATAGCGGGACTTCGCTACGAGCAGTACTTC
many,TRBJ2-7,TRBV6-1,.,CAILAPDSSYEQYF,TGTGCCATTTTGGCACCTGACAGCTCCTACGAGCAGTACTTC
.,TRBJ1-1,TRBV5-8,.,CASSFSGFVTFF,TGTGCCAGCAGCTTCTCAGGTTTTGTGACTTTCTTT
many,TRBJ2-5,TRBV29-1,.,CSGLRDPQETQYF,TGCAGCGGCCTAAGGGATCCCCAAGAGACCCAGTACTTC
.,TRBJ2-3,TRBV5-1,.,CASSLSVSTDTQYF,TGCGCCAGCAGCTTGTCAGTTAGCACAGATACGCAGTATTTT
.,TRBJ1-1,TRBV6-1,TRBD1,CASSGDRVNTEAFF,TGTGCCAGCAGTGGGGACAGGGTGAACACTGAAGCTTTCTTT
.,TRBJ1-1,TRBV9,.,CASSPRAGGRQAFF,TGTGCCAGCAGCCCGCGAGCCGGGGGCCGTCAAGCTTTCTTT
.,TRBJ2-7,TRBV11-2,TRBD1,CASSKGQGHFDEQYF,TGTGCCAGCAGCAAAGGACAGGGTCACTTCGACGAGCAGTACTTC
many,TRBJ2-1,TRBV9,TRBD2,CASSASGRGEQFF,TGTGCCAGCAGCGCGAGCGGGAGGGGGGAGCAGTTCTTC
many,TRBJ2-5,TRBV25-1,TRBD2,CASTRAGGLQETQYF,TGTGCCAGCACGAGAGCGGGGGGACTCCAAGAGACCCAGTACTTC
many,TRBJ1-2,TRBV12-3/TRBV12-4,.,CASSPGHGYTF,TGTGCCAGCAGTCCAGGGCATGGCTACACCTTC